The 20 T cell receptor beta chains below come from one sample, sequenced in a study of shared clonotypes between healthy human individuals. Libraries were prepared by immunoSEQ multiplex PCR; TCRdb keeps only in-frame clonotypes and omits some of them. The table includes 450,000 to 600,000 clones, less than 80% detected once. Sequencing was done on a sample of PBMCs. The receptor source for this set is a middle-aged woman in good health. Some clones in this sample may be carry-over from other donors' samples.

This clone has more than one count but fewer than ten. V usage is TRBV7-3 and J usage is TRBJ2-3; D might be TRBD1 or TRBD2, each matching 7 bases. CDR1 and CDR2 from the germline V gene are SGHTA and FQGTGA. The V end lost 5 bases, the J end lost 2 bases, and 20 bases lay between the germline ends. The CDR3 consists of 17 residues. CDR3 region: CASSPRGSGDYTDTQYF. CDR3 DNA: TGTGCCAGCAGCCCCAGGGGGAGCGGGGATTACACAGATACGCAGTATTTT.

The rearrangement uses TRBV4-1 and TRBJ2-5, with 9 bases fitting TRBD2. The CDR3 consists of 15 residues. Germline V lookup: CDR1 MGHRA, CDR2 YSYEKL. Unmatched junction bases numbered 10, after V lost 0 bases and J lost 11 bases. The CDR3, as DNA: TGCGCCAGCAGCCAAGACGGCGCGGGAGGGCGTGAGCAGTACTTC. It yields the protein CASSQDGAGGREQYF.

CDR3 DNA: TGTGCCAGCAGTTTCCCCGGGACAGATGGCTACACCTTC. Translation: CASSFPGTDGYTF. The chain has TRBV28 and TRBJ1-2; 7 nucleotides align to TRBD1. Germline loops: CDR1 MDHEN, CDR2 SYDVKM. Unmatched junction bases numbered 4, after V lost 3 bases and J lost 6 bases. The CDR3 covers 13 residues.

This chain connects TRBV6-5 to TRBJ1-2; the D is unclear. CDR1 is MNHEY and CDR2 is SVGAGI in the germline V gene. V lost 2 bases and J 3 bases, leaving 7 bases between the germline ends. This CDR3 has 13 residues. The CDR3, as DNA: TGTGCCAGCAGTTACGAGGTCGACTATGGCTACACCTTC. Protein: CASSYEVDYGYTF.

With regard to this clone: This specimen includes other DNA sequences encoding the same CDR3. V gene TRBV6-5 combines with J gene TRBJ2-2; 9 bases match TRBD1. The CDR3 is 14 residues long. CDR1 MNHEY and CDR2 SVGAGI come from the germline V gene. J lost 3 bases, V lost 5 bases, and 1 base had no gene match. CDR3 in DNA: TGTGCCAGCAGTCGGGACAGGGACACCGGGGAGCTGTTTTTT. Its protein product is CASSRDRDTGELFF.

This clone was counted between two and nine times. V is TRBV7-6 and J is TRBJ2-7, with TRBD1 matching 7 bases. This CDR3 spans 13 amino acids. Germline V CDR1 and CDR2: SGHVS, FNYEAQ. Unmatched junction bases numbered 4, after V lost 5 bases and J lost 3 bases. Here the CDR3 reads CASSPRTGYEQYF. As DNA, the CDR3 is TGTGCCAGCAGCCCTCGGACAGGCTACGAGCAGTACTTC.

The table lists this clone with a few counts. Here the CDR3 reads CSVTLDRGYGYTF. CDR3 sequence (DNA): TGCAGCGTTACCTTAGACAGGGGCTATGGCTACACCTTC. The V call is TRBV29-1, the J call TRBJ1-2; 8 positions match TRBD1. The CDR3 loop spans 13 amino acids. Germline assignment: CDR1 SQVTM and CDR2 ANQGSEA. The junction had 6 bases not matched to a gene; V was cut back by 5 bases and J by 4 bases.

The chain links TRBV29-1 to TRBJ2-2, with D uncertain. This CDR3 contains 14 residues. Germline V gene sequence: CDR1 SQVTM, CDR2 ANQGSEA. The V end lost 6 bases, the J end lost 2 bases, and 13 bases lay between the germline ends. CDR3 amino acids: CSVTPLPNTGELFF. CDR3 sequence (DNA): TGCAGCGTGACCCCACTACCTAACACCGGGGAGCTGTTTTTT.

This rearrangement joins TRBV11-2 to TRBJ2-1, with D hard to call. Germline-derived CDR1 and CDR2 are SGHAT and FQNNGV. Trimming took 3 bases from V and 5 from J, leaving 20 bases between them. CDR3 size: 17 residues. The CDR3 protein is CASSLPTPLTGNNEQFF. The DNA for the CDR3 is TGTGCCAGCAGCTTGCCCACCCCCCTAACTGGTAACAATGAGCAGTTCTTC.

The chain employs TRBV10-3 and TRBJ2-2, with TRBD1 as a possible D gene (6 bases). The CDR3 spans 13 residues. Trimming pared 11 bases from V and 2 bases from J, leaving 12 bases between. The V gene's germline CDR1 is ENHRY and CDR2 SYGVKD. The DNA for the CDR3 is TGTGCCTTCCGGGACACAAACACCGGGGAGCTGTTTTTT. Amino acid sequence: CAFRDTNTGELFF.

This chain uses TRBV5-1 with TRBJ2-1, with 8 bases aligning to TRBD1. Looked up from germline, CDR1 is SGHRS and CDR2 is YFSETQ. V trimming: 4 bases; J trimming: 4 bases; junction bases outside the gene matches: 10. The CDR3 loop spans 16 amino acids. CDR3 residues: CASSLEPGQGYNEQFF. The CDR3 nucleotides are TGCGCCAGCAGCCTAGAACCCGGACAGGGTTACAATGAGCAGTTCTTC.

The chain employs TRBV28 and TRBJ2-1; D unresolved. The CDR3 loop spans 14 amino acids. The V gene lost 3 bases and the J gene lost 7 bases, with 13 bases spanning the gap. CDR1 and CDR2 from the germline V gene are MDHEN and SYDVKM. The CDR3 nucleotides read TGTGCCAGCAGTTTGCCGACGGTGGGGAATGAGCAGTTCTTC. Amino acids: CASSLPTVGNEQFF.

The chain has TRBV12-5 and TRBJ2-1; TRBD2 agrees at 7 bases. This CDR3 is 14 amino acids long. The germline V gene has CDR1 LGHNT and CDR2 FRNRAP. Trimming removed 4 bases from V and 1 base from J; junction bases left unmatched: 1. The CDR3 loop is CASGSGGSYNEQFF. Here the CDR3 DNA reads TGTGCTAGTGGTTCCGGGGGGTCCTACAATGAGCAGTTCTTC.

The chain couples TRBV11-2 to TRBJ1-1; D is uncertain. The CDR3 consists of 11 residues. The V gene's germline CDR1 is SGHAT and CDR2 FQNNGV. Trimming removed 7 bases from V and 5 bases from J, with 8 bases in between. In DNA form, the CDR3 reads TGTGCCAGCACCTCGGGTACTGAAGCTTTCTTT. This gives the protein CASTSGTEAFF.

The chain links TRBV19 to TRBJ1-4; the match to TRBD1 covers 8 bases. The CDR3 consists of 15 residues. V lost 5 bases and J lost 2; bases outside the gene matches: 4. CDR1 and CDR2 (germline): LNHDA, SQIVND (reference sequence). The CDR3 sequence: CASSARTGTNEKLFF. The CDR3 DNA follows: TGTGCCAGTAGTGCCCGGACAGGGACTAATGAAAAACTGTTTTTT.

This clone showed up just once. The chain links TRBV18 to TRBJ2-7; D gene uncertain. The V and J ends lost 0 bases and 6 bases respectively, with 9 bases between them. This CDR3 comprises 13 residues. CDR1 is KGHSH, CDR2 LQKENI, per germline. CDR3 coding DNA: TGTGCCAGCTCACCACCGTCCAAGGGCGAGCAGTACTTC. Its translation: CASSPPSKGEQYF.

This clone was seen only a few times. The rearrangement uses TRBV25-1 and TRBJ2-2; TRBD1 or TRBD2 may be the D gene (5 bases each). Germline lookup yields CDR1 MGHDK and CDR2 SYGVNS. CDR3 length equals 15 residues. V was cut by 1 base and J by 4 bases, with 10 bases left in between. DNA for the CDR3: TGTGCCAGCAGTGAATTCGATGGGGGCACCGGGGAGCTGTTTTTT. Protein sequence: CASSEFDGGTGELFF. Complete variable domain (other parts from reference TRBV25-1 and TRBJ2-2): EADIYQTPRYLVIGTGKKITLECSQTMGHDKMYWYQQDPGMELHLIHYSYGVNSTEKGDLSSESTVSRIRTEHFPLTLESARPSHTSQYLCASSEFDGGTGELFFGEGSRLTVL.

This clone was seen more than once but under ten times. This chain uses TRBV28 with TRBJ2-7; no reliable D call. CDR3 size: 14 residues. CDR1 and CDR2 from the germline V gene are MDHEN and SYDVKM. V was cut by 3 bases and J by 8 bases, with 17 bases left in between. The CDR3 DNA is TGTGCCAGCAGTTTCCGGTTGGAAGAGTCGAAGCAGTACTTC. Residues: CASSFRLEESKQYF.

This clone was detected only a few times. V and J are TRBV5-1 and TRBJ1-1; D gene uncertain. This CDR3 contains 14 residues. The V gene lost 0 bases and the J gene lost 8 bases, with 14 bases spanning the gap. Germline CDR1 is SGHRS and CDR2 is YFSETQ. The chain's CDR3 is CASSLVGGNNEAFF. The CDR3 nucleotides read TGCGCCAGCAGCTTGGTGGGAGGGAACAACGAAGCTTTCTTT. Variable domain in full (rest from reference TRBV5-1 and TRBJ1-1): KAGVTQTPRYLIKTRGQQVTLSCSPISGHRSVSWYQQTPGQGLQFLFEYFSETQRNKGNFPGRFSGRQFSNSRSEMNVSTLELGDSALYLCASSLVGGNNEAFFGQGTRLTVV.

This clone was seen at least ten times. The V gene is TRBV15, the J gene TRBJ1-5, with D perhaps TRBD1 (6 bases). Germline loops: CDR1 LNHNV, CDR2 YYDKDF (reference sequence). V lost 1 base to trimming and J lost 5 bases, with 12 bases between them. This CDR3 has 15 amino acids. The CDR3 nucleotides are TGTGCCACCAGCAGAGGGGGGGCAGGGGATCAGCCCCAGCATTTT. Its translation: CATSRGGAGDQPQHF.